This TCR beta chain derives from a study of blood T cell repertoires in COVID-19. On the study more broadly: Specimens from acute and convalescent COVID-19 originated in the United States, Italy and Spain. PBMCs, B-cell-depleted T cells, or T cells were the source of the cDNA or gDNA that made up the material.

CDR3 length equals 13 residues. Germline loops: CDR1 LNHDA, CDR2 SQIVND (reference sequence). The V end was cut by 3 bases, the J end by 15 bases, with 17 bases between. Study processing details: Reference gene primer amplification yielded estimated nucleated cell counts. Using immunoSEQ multiplex PCR, the repertoire was profiled, and TCRdb retains in-frame clones only, with some absent. The DNA was the basis for D and trimming; V, J and clone size are from that table. The sample lists over 300,000 clones; roughly 89% were seen once. The specimen was peripheral blood. This rearrangement joins TRBV19 to TRBJ1-4; TRBD1 is a possible D gene (5 bases). The sequence derives from a man younger than 35 with active or convalescent COVID-19. The CDR3 DNA follows: TGTGCCAGTAGTATCTCGGCAGGCGGAGGGGTGTTTTTT. Protein sequence: CASSISAGGGVFF.